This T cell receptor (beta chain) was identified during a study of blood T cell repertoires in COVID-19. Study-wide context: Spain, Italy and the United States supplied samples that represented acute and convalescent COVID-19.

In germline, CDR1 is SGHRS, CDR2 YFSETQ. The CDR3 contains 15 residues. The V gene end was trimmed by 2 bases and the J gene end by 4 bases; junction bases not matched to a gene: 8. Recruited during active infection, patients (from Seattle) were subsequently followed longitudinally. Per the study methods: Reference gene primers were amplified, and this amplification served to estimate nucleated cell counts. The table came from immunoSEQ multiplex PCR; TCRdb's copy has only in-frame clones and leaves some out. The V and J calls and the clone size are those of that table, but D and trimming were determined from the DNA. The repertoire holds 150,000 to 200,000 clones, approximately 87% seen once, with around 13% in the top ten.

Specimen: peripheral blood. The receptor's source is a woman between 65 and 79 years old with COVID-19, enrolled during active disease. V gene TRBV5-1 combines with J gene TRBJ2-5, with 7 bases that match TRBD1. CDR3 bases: TGCGCCAGCAGCTTCCTCCCCGGACAGGCAGAGACCCAGTACTTC. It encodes CASSFLPGQAETQYF. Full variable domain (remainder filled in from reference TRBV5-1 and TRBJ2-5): KAGVTQTPRYLIKTRGQQVTLSCSPISGHRSVSWYQQTPGQGLQFLFEYFSETQRNKGNFPGRFSGRQFSNSRSEMNVSTLELGDSALYLCASSFLPGQAETQYFGPGTRLLVL.